This entry concerns a single T cell receptor (beta chain). What it binds is not known. The data were taken from a study of shared clonotypes between healthy human individuals. Study details: Ranging from 18 to 49 in age, donors were two women and a few men. Regarding the study as a whole: Generally, estimated richness proved larger in naive subsets than it did in memory subsets.

Germline CDR1 and CDR2: SEHNR and FQNEAQ (reference sequence). This CDR3 has 14 residues. Every immunoSEQ plate was one replicate of a subset's evenly spread DNA. The repertoire was sequenced with immunoSEQ multiplex PCR; TCRdb's copy has only in-frame clones and lacks some. The table records roughly 1,000,000 clones, around three quarters of them present only once. The sequenced material came from memory CD4+ T cells from PBMCs. Subset defined: CD45RA-negative fraction. The clonotype comes from a man between 18 and 29 years old in good health. Some clones in this sample may be carry-over from other donors' samples. This rearrangement joins TRBV7-9 to TRBJ2-5; D remains ambiguous. The DNA matches TRBJ2-7 better at its end, which makes the J call doubtful. For the CDR3, the DNA is TGTGCCAGCAGCTCCTCTCTCCTTTCCTACGAGCAGTACTTC. Amino acid sequence: CASSSSLLSYEQYF.